This paragraph covers one T cell receptor (beta chain) sequence. A much larger clone differs from this one at a single base, so this may be a read error. This sample's RNA came from whole unsorted tissue. In germline, CDR1 is MNHEY, CDR2 SVGAGI. This CDR3 comprises 14 residues. These data belong to a study of tumor and adjacent non-tumor tissue in lung cancer. TCRbeta libraries were built with three rounds of nested PCR, modified from ARM-PCR. TCRdb independently ran MiXCR on the multiplex PCR reads; one entry per CDR3 protein. The table has about 80,000 distinct CDR3 sequences, around two thirds seen once.

The receptor was derived from a woman in her 70s with non-small cell lung cancer. Input material: lung tumor tissue. This chain uses TRBV6-5 with TRBJ2-1, with TRBD2 matching 9 bases. The CDR3: CASRSSGSGNGQFF. CDR3 DNA: TGTGCCAGCCGGAGTAGCGGGAGTGGCAATGGGCAGTTCTTC.